A selection of T cell receptor beta chains follows, all from one sample in a study of blood T cells in healthy people across ages. TCRdb fed the 5' RACE reads into MiXCR, producing one record per CDR3 protein. The data show 1.5 million to 2 million distinct CDR3 sequences, with 49% seen just once and 2% to 2.5% held by the top ten. Sequencing input: blood. The source of these receptors is a woman aged 35 to 49 in good health. Both conserved end residues are part of each CDR3. D genes are given only for firm matches. Clone size appears in some rows only: once, few, many, or a class for an expanded clone.

d_call,j_call,v_call,clone_size,cdr3_nt,cdr3_aa
.,TRBJ2-1,TRBV7-9,few,TGTGCCAGCAGCCCACGGACAGTAACGAATGAGCAGTTCTTC,CASSPRTVTNEQFF
TRBD1,TRBJ2-6,TRBV6-6,.,TGTGCCAGCAGTTCGACAGGGGGCGCGCCGGGGGCCAACGTCCTGACTTTC,CASSSTGGAPGANVLTF
.,TRBJ2-7,TRBV6-2/TRBV6-3,.,TGTGCCAGCAGCTCCGACAGTTGGCCGAAGCCCTACGAGCAGTACTTC,CASSSDSWPKPYEQYF
TRBD2,TRBJ2-3,TRBV2,.,TGTGCCAGCGGGGGTAGCGGGGGGCCCACAGATACGCAGTATTTT,CASGGSGGPTDTQYF
TRBD1,TRBJ2-5,TRBV24-1,once,TGTGCCACCAGTGATTCCGGACAGGGGGTAGGGTCCCAGTACTTC,CATSDSGQGVGSQYF
TRBD2,TRBJ2-1,TRBV29-1,.,TGCAGCGTTGGGACTAGCGGGGGGGACAATGAGCAGTTCTTC,CSVGTSGGDNEQFF
.,TRBJ2-1,TRBV7-8,.,TGTGCCAGCAGCTTATATGGGGAGCAGGGAAGACCCTACAATGAGCAGTTCTTC,CASSLYGEQGRPYNEQFF
.,TRBJ2-5,TRBV5-1,.,TGCGCCAGCAGCTTGGCGCAGGGGTCACAAGAGACCCAGTACTTC,CASSLAQGSQETQYF
.,TRBJ1-4,TRBV27,few,TGTGCCAGCAGTTTATCACTGGGTGAAAAACTGTTTTTT,CASSLSLGEKLFF
.,TRBJ1-5,TRBV24-1,few,TGTGCCACCAGTGGTCGGGACACTAATCAGCCCCAGCATTTT,CATSGRDTNQPQHF
.,TRBJ2-6,TRBV7-9,.,TGTGCCAGCAGCTCGTGGGACGGGACTCACTTCTCTGGGGCCAACGTCCTGACTTTC,CASSSWDGTHFSGANVLTF
.,TRBJ2-1,TRBV6-2/TRBV6-3,few,TGTGCCAGCAGTGTCCGGAGTTCCTACAATGAGCAGTTCTTC,CASSVRSSYNEQFF
.,TRBJ2-6,TRBV6-2/TRBV6-3,few,TGTGCCAGCAATTCTGCTCCCTCTGGGGCCAACGTCCTGACTTTC,CASNSAPSGANVLTF
TRBD2,TRBJ2-1,TRBV6-5,.,TGTGCCAGCAGTCACGGGGGACTAGCGGGCAATGAGCAGTTCTTC,CASSHGGLAGNEQFF
.,TRBJ2-7,TRBV7-2,many,TGCGCCAGCAGCTTGGCGGGACCCTACGAGCAGTACTTC,CASSLAGPYEQYF
TRBD1,TRBJ1-6,TRBV6-2/TRBV6-3,.,TGTGCCAGCAGTCGCAACCGGGACAGGGGGAATTCACCCCTCCACTTT,CASSRNRDRGNSPLHF
TRBD2,TRBJ2-1,TRBV7-6,few,TGTGCCAGCAGCTTTAGCGGGATCTCCTACAATGAGCAGTTCTTC,CASSFSGISYNEQFF
TRBD2,TRBJ2-3,TRBV29-1,few,TGCAGCGTTGAGAATGGCGGGGGGGTCACAGATACGCAGTATTTT,CSVENGGGVTDTQYF
.,TRBJ2-3,TRBV7-2,few,TGTGCCAGCAGAATGATGTCGGATACGCAGTATTTT,CASRMMSDTQYF
.,TRBJ1-2,TRBV7-9,many,TGTGCCAGCAGCTTGGACAGCTTAGATGGCTACACCTTC,CASSLDSLDGYTF
.,TRBJ2-2,TRBV4-3,.,TGCGCCAGCAGCCAAGACCCGGGCAGGATTTTTCCGGAGCTGTTTTTT,CASSQDPGRIFPELFF
.,TRBJ2-7,TRBV24-1,.,TGTGCCACCAGCGCCCGGACAGACTCCTACGAGCAGTACTTC,CATSARTDSYEQYF
.,TRBJ1-1,TRBV5-4,.,TGTGCCAGCAGTTTTCTGACAGGCTTAACTGAAGCTTTCTTT,CASSFLTGLTEAFF
TRBD1,TRBJ2-3,TRBV4-1,.,TGCGCCATACAGGGGGCAAGCACAGATACGCAGTATTTT,CAIQGASTDTQYF
TRBD1,TRBJ1-5,TRBV5-1,.,TGCGCCAGCAGGGCCGGGACAGTAACATATCAGCCCCAGCATTTT,CASRAGTVTYQPQHF
.,TRBJ1-5,TRBV2,.,TGTGCCAGCAGTGACCAGCCTCGGGTCAATCAGCCCCAGCATTTT,CASSDQPRVNQPQHF
.,TRBJ1-6,TRBV6-6,once,TGTGCCAGTAGTTACTCGTTGGGGGGACGTCAGAATTCACCCCTCCACTTT,CASSYSLGGRQNSPLHF
TRBD2,TRBJ2-3,TRBV12-3/TRBV12-4,.,TGTGCCAGCAGTTTGCGGGGGGTAAATACGCAGTATTTT,CASSLRGVNTQYF
.,TRBJ2-5,TRBV7-2,.,TGTGCCAGCGGGACGTTGCGGGGCCCGGCAGAGACCCAGTACTTC,CASGTLRGPAETQYF
.,TRBJ2-7,TRBV7-6,.,TGTGCCAGCAGCCCTACGCAGTATGGGGCAAAATTCTACGAGCAGTACTTC,CASSPTQYGAKFYEQYF
TRBD1,TRBJ1-5,TRBV4-2,.,TGTGCCAGCAGCCAAGATCGAGACAGGGCAAATCAGCCCCAGCATTTT,CASSQDRDRANQPQHF
.,TRBJ1-1,TRBV6-5,few,TGTGCCAGCAATTTAAGGCAGCCCAAGAACACTGAAGCTTTCTTT,CASNLRQPKNTEAFF
.,TRBJ2-7,TRBV4-3,.,TGCGCCAGCAGCCAAGATTCGGTCCGGGGCCGCCTTTACGAGCAGTACTTC,CASSQDSVRGRLYEQYF
.,TRBJ2-5,TRBV3-1,.,TGTGCCAGCAGCCAAGAAGGCGGGCAAGAAGAGACCCAGTACTTC,CASSQEGGQEETQYF
.,TRBJ2-1,TRBV6-6,many,TGTGCCAGCAGTTATGGGGAGAATGAGCAGTTCTTC,CASSYGENEQFF
.,TRBJ2-5,TRBV7-9,.,TGTGCCAGCAGCTCCCGGGGTGTTGGGGGGTCCCAAGAGACCCAGTACTTC,CASSSRGVGGSQETQYF
TRBD2,TRBJ2-3,TRBV2,.,TGTGCCAGCAACCCCGTTGTAGGACTAGCTTCCACAGATACGCAGTATTTT,CASNPVVGLASTDTQYF
TRBD1,TRBJ2-7,TRBV6-1,.,TGTGCCAGCAGGACGACAGGGGAAGAGCAGTACTTC,CASRTTGEEQYF
.,TRBJ1-4,TRBV5-1,.,TGCGCCAGCAGCTTGGAGGGGAGGGGCTCGAATGAAAAACTGTTTTTT,CASSLEGRGSNEKLFF
.,TRBJ1-6,TRBV12-3/TRBV12-4,.,TGTGCCAGCAGCTATTGGGATAATTCACCCCTCCACTTT,CASSYWDNSPLHF
TRBD1,TRBJ1-2,TRBV20-1,.,TGCAGTGCCCCGGAGGAGGGGGCAGGTTGGGCTGGCTACACCTTC,CSAPEEGAGWAGYTF
.,TRBJ2-1,TRBV10-3,.,TGTGCCATCAGTAATACTGATGAGCAGTTCTTC,CAISNTDEQFF
TRBD2,TRBJ2-5,TRBV15,few,TGTGCCACCAGCAGACCACGGGGACTAGCACGAGAGACCCAGTACTTC,CATSRPRGLARETQYF
TRBD2,TRBJ2-1,TRBV20-1,many,TGCAGTGCTAGCGCTAGCGGGGGACCCCATAAGTACAATGAGCAGTTCTTC,CSASASGGPHKYNEQFF
.,TRBJ1-2,TRBV6-2/TRBV6-3,.,TGTGCCAGCAGTTACCCGGGGTCAGTCGGCTACACCTTC,CASSYPGSVGYTF
TRBD2,TRBJ2-1,TRBV7-2,.,TGTGCCAGCAGCTTGGCGGGGGGGCCTGAGCAGTTCTTC,CASSLAGGPEQFF
TRBD1,TRBJ2-7,TRBV28,.,TGTGCCAGTACCGGACAGGGTCATCTTCAGTACTTC,CASTGQGHLQYF
.,TRBJ2-5,TRBV20-1,.,TGCAGTGCTAGAGATAGGCCAGGACAAGAGACCCAGTACTTC,CSARDRPGQETQYF
TRBD1,TRBJ2-1,TRBV7-2,.,TGTGCCAGCAGCGGAACCGGGACAGTTGTGAATGAGCAGTTCTTC,CASSGTGTVVNEQFF
.,TRBJ2-6,TRBV28,.,TGTGCCAGCGTTGGGTACAGTGGGAACTCTGGGGCCAACGTCCTGACTTTC,CASVGYSGNSGANVLTF
.,TRBJ1-1,TRBV5-1,.,TGCGCCAGCAGCTTCCGGGCAGGGGTGACCTCGGTCACTGAAGCTTTCTTT,CASSFRAGVTSVTEAFF
.,TRBJ1-6,TRBV6-6,.,TGTGCCAGCAGTCCTGGAGGGCAGTCGGCTTCACCCCTCCACTTT,CASSPGGQSASPLHF